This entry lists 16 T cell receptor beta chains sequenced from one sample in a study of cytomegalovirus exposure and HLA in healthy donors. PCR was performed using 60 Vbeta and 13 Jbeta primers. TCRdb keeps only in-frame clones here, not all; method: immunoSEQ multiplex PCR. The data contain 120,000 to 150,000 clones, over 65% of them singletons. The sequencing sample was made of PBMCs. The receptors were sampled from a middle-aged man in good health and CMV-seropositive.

This chain's CDR3 is CASSERTSEFF. DNA of the CDR3: TGTGCCAGCAGTGAACGGACTAGCGAATTCTTC. The chain employs TRBV5-6 and TRBJ2-1, with 9 bases fitting TRBD2. V was pared by 5 bases and J by 16 bases, with 7 bases of the junction left unmatched. The germline V gene encodes CDR1 SGHDT and CDR2 YYEEEE. The CDR3 loop spans 11 amino acids. The full variable domain, with the rest looked up from reference TRBV5-6 and TRBJ2-1, is DAGVTQSPTHLIKTRGQQVTLRCSPKSGHDTVSWYQQALGQGPQFIFQYYEEEERQRGNFPDRFSGHQFPNYSSELNVNALLLGDSALYLCASSERTSEFFGPGTRLTVL.

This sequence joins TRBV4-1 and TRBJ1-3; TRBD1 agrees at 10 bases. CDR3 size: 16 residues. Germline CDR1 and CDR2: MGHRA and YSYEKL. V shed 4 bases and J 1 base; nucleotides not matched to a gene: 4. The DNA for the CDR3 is TGCGCCAGCAGCCTAGTGGACAGGGGGTCTGGAAACACCATATATTTT. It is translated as CASSLVDRGSGNTIYF.

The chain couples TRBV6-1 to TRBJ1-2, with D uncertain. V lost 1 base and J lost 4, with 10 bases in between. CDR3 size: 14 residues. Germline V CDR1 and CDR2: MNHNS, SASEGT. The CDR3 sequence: CASSEGGRTYGYTF. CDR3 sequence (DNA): TGTGCCAGCAGTGAAGGCGGCCGAACCTATGGCTACACCTTC.

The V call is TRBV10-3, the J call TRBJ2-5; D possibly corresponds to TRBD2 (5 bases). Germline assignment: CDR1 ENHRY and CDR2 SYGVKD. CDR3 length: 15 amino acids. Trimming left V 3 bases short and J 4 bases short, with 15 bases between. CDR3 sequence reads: CAISDFSGETETQYF. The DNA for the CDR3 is TGTGCCATCAGTGATTTTTCCGGGGAAACAGAGACCCAGTACTTC.

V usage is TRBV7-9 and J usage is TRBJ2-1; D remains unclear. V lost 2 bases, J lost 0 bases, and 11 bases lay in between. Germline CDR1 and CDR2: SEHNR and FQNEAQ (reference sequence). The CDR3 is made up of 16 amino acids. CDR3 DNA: TGTGCCAGCAGCTTAAACGGTCTAAGCTCCTACAATGAGCAGTTCTTC. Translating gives CASSLNGLSSYNEQFF.

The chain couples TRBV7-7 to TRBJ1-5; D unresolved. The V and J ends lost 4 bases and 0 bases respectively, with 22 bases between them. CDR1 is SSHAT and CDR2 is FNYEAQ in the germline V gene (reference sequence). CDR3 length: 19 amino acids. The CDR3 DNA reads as TGTGCCAGCAGCTCCCCCGGAGCAGGACGGGAATATAGCAATCAGCCCCAGCATTTT. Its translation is CASSSPGAGREYSNQPQHF.

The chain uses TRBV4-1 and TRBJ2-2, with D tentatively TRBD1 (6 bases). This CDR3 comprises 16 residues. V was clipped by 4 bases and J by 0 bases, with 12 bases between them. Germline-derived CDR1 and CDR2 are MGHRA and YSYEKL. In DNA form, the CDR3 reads TGCGCCAGCAGCCCCTCAAGGGGGACGAACACCGGGGAGCTGTTTTTT. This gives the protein CASSPSRGTNTGELFF.

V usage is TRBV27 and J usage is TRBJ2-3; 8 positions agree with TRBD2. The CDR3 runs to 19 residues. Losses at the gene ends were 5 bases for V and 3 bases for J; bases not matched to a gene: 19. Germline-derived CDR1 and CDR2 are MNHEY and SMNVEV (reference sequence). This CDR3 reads CASSPQTGGGLAETDTQYF. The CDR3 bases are TGTGCCAGCAGTCCCCAAACCGGCGGGGGGCTAGCGGAGACAGATACGCAGTATTTT.

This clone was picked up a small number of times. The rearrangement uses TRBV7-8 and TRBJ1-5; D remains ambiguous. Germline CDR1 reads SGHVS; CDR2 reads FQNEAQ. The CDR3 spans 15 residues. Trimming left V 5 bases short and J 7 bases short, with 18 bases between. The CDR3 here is CASSPRVVDGQPQHF. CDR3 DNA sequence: TGTGCCAGCAGCCCCCGGGTGGTCGATGGGCAGCCCCAGCATTTT. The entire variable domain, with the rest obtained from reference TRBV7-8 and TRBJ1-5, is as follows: GAGVSQSPRYKVAKRGQDVALRCDPISGHVSLFWYQQALGQGPEFLTYFQNEAQLDKSGLPSDRFFAERPEGSVSTLKIQRTQQEDSAVYLCASSPRVVDGQPQHFGDGTRLSIL.

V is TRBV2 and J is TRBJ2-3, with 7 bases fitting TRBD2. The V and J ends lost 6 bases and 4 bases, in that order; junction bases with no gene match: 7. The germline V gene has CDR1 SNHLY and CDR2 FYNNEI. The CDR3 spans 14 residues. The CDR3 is CASSRGLAADTQYF. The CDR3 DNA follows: TGTGCCAGCAGCCGAGGCCTAGCGGCAGATACGCAGTATTTT. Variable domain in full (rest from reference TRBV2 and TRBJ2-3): EPEVTQTPSHQVTQMGQEVILRCVPISNHLYFYWYRQILGQKVEFLVSFYNNEISEKSEIFDDQFSVERPDGSNFTLKIRSTKLEDSAMYFCASSRGLAADTQYFGPGTRLTVL.

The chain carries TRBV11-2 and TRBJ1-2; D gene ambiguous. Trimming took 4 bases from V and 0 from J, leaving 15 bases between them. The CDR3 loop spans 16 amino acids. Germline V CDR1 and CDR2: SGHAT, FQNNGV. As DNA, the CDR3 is TGTGCCAGCAGCTCAGAGGCGGCACCGGCTAACTATGGCTACACCTTC. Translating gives CASSSEAAPANYGYTF.

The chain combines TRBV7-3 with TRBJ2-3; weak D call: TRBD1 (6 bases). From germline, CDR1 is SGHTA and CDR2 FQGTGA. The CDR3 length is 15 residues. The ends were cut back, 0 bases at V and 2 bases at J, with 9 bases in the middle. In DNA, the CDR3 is TGTGCCAGCAGCTTAACCGGGACAACCACAGATACGCAGTATTTT. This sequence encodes CASSLTGTTTDTQYF.

CDR3 sequence (DNA): TGCGCCAGCAGCCACGACGGGACAGGGGCTGTCAGAGGTGGCTACACCTTC. Its translation: CASSHDGTGAVRGGYTF. The gene calls are TRBV4-1 and TRBJ1-2; TRBD1 aligns across 10 bases. The CDR3 is 17 amino acids. V dropped 3 bases and J dropped 7; count of bases not matched to a gene: 14. Germline V gives CDR1 MGHRA, CDR2 YSYEKL.

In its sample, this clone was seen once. This CDR3 reads CATSARTSYNEQFF. Here the CDR3 DNA reads TGTGCCACCAGCGCTCGGACTAGCTACAATGAGCAGTTCTTC. The J gene is TRBJ2-1, the V gene TRBV15; 7 bases align to TRBD2. This CDR3 region has 14 residues. V lost 5 bases to trimming and J lost 3 bases; unmatched junction nucleotides: 4. From germline, CDR1 is LNHNV and CDR2 YYDKDF (reference sequence).

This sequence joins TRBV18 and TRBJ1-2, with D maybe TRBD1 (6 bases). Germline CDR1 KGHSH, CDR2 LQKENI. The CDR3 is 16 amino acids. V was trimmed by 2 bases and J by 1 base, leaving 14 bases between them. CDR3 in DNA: TGTGCCAGCTCACCAAGGACAGCACCCCATAACTATGGCTACACCTTC. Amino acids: CASSPRTAPHNYGYTF.

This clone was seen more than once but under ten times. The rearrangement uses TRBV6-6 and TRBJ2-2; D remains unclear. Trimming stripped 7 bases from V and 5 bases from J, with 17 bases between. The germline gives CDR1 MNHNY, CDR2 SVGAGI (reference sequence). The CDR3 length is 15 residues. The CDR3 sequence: CASTSLSIPTGELFF. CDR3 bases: TGTGCCAGCACCTCTCTTAGCATCCCAACCGGGGAGCTGTTTTTT.